A single sample is the source of the 15 T cell receptor beta chains below, sequenced in a study of blood T cells in healthy people across ages. It was with a sample-barcoded 5' primer and a J-beta primer mix that a second PCR of roughly 7 to 12 cycles was run. TCRdb used MiXCR to reprocess the 5' RACE reads, holding one entry per CDR3 protein. Here the sample spans roughly 550,000 distinct CDR3 sequences, 24% being singletons. The data also belong to a second study, concerning T cells of mothers and their children.

The sequencing input was blood. These receptors were taken from a boy aged 5-17 years in good health.

This clonotype appeared a few times. This chain connects TRBV18 to TRBJ2-3; D is unclear. Germline CDR1 KGHSH, CDR2 LQKENI. V gave up 3 bases and J gave up 6 bases, with 7 bases separating them. There are 12 residues in the CDR3. DNA of the CDR3: TGTGCCAGCTCACCTAGTCTTGATACGCAGTATTTT. This encodes CASSPSLDTQYF.

This clonotype was seen many times. CDR3 region: CASSQGGITRPFDGYTF. CDR3 coding DNA: TGCGCCAGCAGCCAAGGTGGGATAACCCGCCCTTTCGATGGCTACACCTTC. The chain couples TRBV4-3 to TRBJ1-2, with D hard to call. The CDR3 spans 17 residues. V was clipped by 1 base and J by 6 bases, with 21 bases between them. Germline V gene lookup returns CDR1 LGHNA and CDR2 YSLEER.

V and J are TRBV11-2 and TRBJ2-7, with 7 nucleotides matching TRBD1. CDR3 length equals 16 residues. The germline CDR1 and CDR2 sequences are SGHAT and FQNNGV. V shed 6 bases and J 0 bases; nucleotides not matched to a gene: 11. CDR3 loop: CASRIPGTDLSYEQYF. In DNA form, the CDR3 reads TGTGCCAGCAGAATACCCGGGACAGACCTCTCCTACGAGCAGTACTTC.

CDR3 region: CASSQGPLSTDTQYF. The CDR3 DNA reads as TGCGCCAGCAGCCAAGGACCGCTGAGCACAGATACGCAGTATTTT. The chain recombines TRBV4-3 with TRBJ2-3; D gene ambiguous. Trimming took off 1 base at V and 0 bases at J, with 8 bases between the two ends. There are 15 residues in the CDR3. Per the germline V gene, CDR1 is LGHNA and CDR2 is YSLEER.

The chain links TRBV27 to TRBJ1-1, with 8 bases aligning to TRBD1. The germline gives CDR1 MNHEY, CDR2 SMNVEV (reference sequence). There are 16 residues in the CDR3. V dropped 5 bases and J dropped 2; count of bases not matched to a gene: 10. CDR3 DNA sequence: TGTGCCAGCAGTCCTGGGACAGGTCGTAGAAACACTGAAGCTTTCTTT. This encodes CASSPGTGRRNTEAFF.

The rearrangement links TRBV9 to TRBJ2-5, with 12 positions matching TRBD2. Germline V lookup: CDR1 SGDLS, CDR2 YYNGEE. V was pared by 0 bases and J by 2 bases, with 5 bases of the junction left unmatched. The length of the CDR3 is 17 residues. The DNA of the CDR3 is TGTGCCAGCAGCGTAGGACTAGCGGGGGACTTTCAAGAGACCCAGTACTTC. Its translation is CASSVGLAGDFQETQYF.

The chain joins TRBV24-1 to TRBJ1-2, with 7 bases matching TRBD1. The CDR3 extends over 14 amino acids. V dropped 4 bases and J dropped 3; count of bases not matched to a gene: 4. The germline V gene encodes CDR1 KGHDR and CDR2 SFDVKD. The DNA of the CDR3 is TGTGCCACCAGTGAAACTGGACAGGACTATGGCTACACCTTC. It is translated as CATSETGQDYGYTF.

The CDR3 region has the DNA TGTGCCAGCTCACCAGGCCTGGGCCTACGGGGGGGTCCTCAAGAGACCCAGTACTTC. This gives the protein CASSPGLGLRGGPQETQYF. The chain recombines TRBV18 with TRBJ2-5; 8 bases fit TRBD2. The CDR3 is made up of 19 amino acids. Germline assignment: CDR1 KGHSH and CDR2 LQKENI. Germline trimming cut 2 bases from V and 2 bases from J; bases unmatched to any gene: 16.

This clonotype was counted between two and nine times. The chain carries TRBV9 and TRBJ1-5; the D is unclear. The length of the CDR3 is 17 residues. The germline V and J ends were trimmed by 3 bases and 2 bases, with 18 bases remaining between them. Germline V gene data show CDR1 as SGDLS and CDR2 as YYNGEE. CDR3 DNA: TGTGCCAGCAGCGCCCAAGGCCCCACGTATCGCAATCAGCCCCAGCATTTT. It encodes CASSAQGPTYRNQPQHF.

As concerns this clonotype: An end of the junction differs from the germline gene, which may be a read error. V gene TRBV6-5 combines with J gene TRBJ1-1, with 12 bases that match TRBD1. Germline V lookup: CDR1 MNHEY, CDR2 SVGAGI. The CDR3 runs to 14 residues. CDR3 in amino acids: CATQAGTGGTKASF. DNA of the CDR3: TGTGCCACACAGGCAGGGACAGGGGGCACTAAAGCTTCCTTT.

Details on this clonotype: A much larger clone sits a single nucleotide away, making a read error possible. The chain employs TRBV6-4 and TRBJ2-3; 7 positions match TRBD1. The CDR3 runs to 14 residues. Trimming at V came to 4 bases and at J to 4 bases, leaving 5 bases not matched to a gene. In germline, CDR1 is MRHNA, CDR2 SNTAGT. CDR3 in amino acids: CASSGSQGADTQYF. In DNA, the CDR3 is TGTGCCAGCAGTGGCTCGCAGGGGGCAGATACGCAGTATTTT.

This clonotype occurred many times. Written as DNA, the CDR3 is TGTGCCAGCAGTTTAGATTGGCAGAATGGGCACGAGCAGTACTTC. It codes for CASSLDWQNGHEQYF. V usage is TRBV28 and J usage is TRBJ2-7, with unresolved D. Germline CDR1 is MDHEN and CDR2 is SYDVKM. The CDR3 totals 15 residues. Trimming left V 2 bases short and J 5 bases short, with 16 bases between. The whole variable domain, filled in from reference TRBV28 and TRBJ2-7, reads DVKVTQSSRYLVKRTGEKVFLECVQDMDHENMFWYRQDPGLGLRLIYFSYDVKMKEKGDIPEGYSVSREKKERFSLILESASTNQTSMYLCASSLDWQNGHEQYFGPGTRLTVT.

Only a few counts were recorded for this clonotype. The rearrangement joins TRBV29-1 to TRBJ2-1; D might be TRBD2 (5 bases). Germline lookup yields CDR1 SQVTM and CDR2 ANQGSEA. V dropped 4 bases and J dropped 4 bases, with 5 bases sitting between them. This CDR3 comprises 11 residues. In DNA form, the CDR3 reads TGCAGCGTTGGGACTTACAATGAGCAGTTCTTC. Translating it yields CSVGTYNEQFF.

This clonotype was seen a few times. The chain employs TRBV5-1 and TRBJ2-6; the match to TRBD2 covers 7 bases. Germline assignment: CDR1 SGHRS and CDR2 YFSETQ. The V segment lost 4 bases and the J segment 2 bases; nucleotides outside the gene matches: 6. The CDR3 has 16 amino acids. Here the CDR3 DNA reads TGCGCCAGCAGCCCGACTAGCATAGCTGGGGCCAACGTCCTGACTTTC. Translating it yields CASSPTSIAGANVLTF.

This clonotype was counted a few times. The gene calls are TRBV29-1 and TRBJ2-1; D is undetermined. The CDR3 spans 11 residues. V dropped 2 bases and J dropped 7 bases, with 6 bases sitting between them. Germline V gene data show CDR1 as SQVTM and CDR2 as ANQGSEA. The CDR3 reads CSVELGNEQFF. The CDR3 bases are TGCAGCGTTGAATTGGGTAATGAGCAGTTCTTC.